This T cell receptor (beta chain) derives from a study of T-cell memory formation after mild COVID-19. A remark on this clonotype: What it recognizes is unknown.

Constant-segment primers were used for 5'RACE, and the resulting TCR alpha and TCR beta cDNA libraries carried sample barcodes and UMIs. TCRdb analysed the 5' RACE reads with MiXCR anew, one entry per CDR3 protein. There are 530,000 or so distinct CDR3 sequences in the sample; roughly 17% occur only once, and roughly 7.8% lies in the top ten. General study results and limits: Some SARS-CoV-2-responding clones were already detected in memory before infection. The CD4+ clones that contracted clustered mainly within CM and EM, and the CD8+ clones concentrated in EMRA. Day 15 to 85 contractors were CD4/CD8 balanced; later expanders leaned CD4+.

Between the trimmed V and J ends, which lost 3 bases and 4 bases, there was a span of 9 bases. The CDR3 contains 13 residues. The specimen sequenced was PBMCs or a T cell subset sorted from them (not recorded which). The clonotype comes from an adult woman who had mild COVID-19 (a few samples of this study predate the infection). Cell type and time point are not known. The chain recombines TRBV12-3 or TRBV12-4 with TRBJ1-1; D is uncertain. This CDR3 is CASSFKGSTEAFF. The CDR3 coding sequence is TGTGCCAGCAGTTTCAAGGGCAGCACTGAAGCTTTCTTT.